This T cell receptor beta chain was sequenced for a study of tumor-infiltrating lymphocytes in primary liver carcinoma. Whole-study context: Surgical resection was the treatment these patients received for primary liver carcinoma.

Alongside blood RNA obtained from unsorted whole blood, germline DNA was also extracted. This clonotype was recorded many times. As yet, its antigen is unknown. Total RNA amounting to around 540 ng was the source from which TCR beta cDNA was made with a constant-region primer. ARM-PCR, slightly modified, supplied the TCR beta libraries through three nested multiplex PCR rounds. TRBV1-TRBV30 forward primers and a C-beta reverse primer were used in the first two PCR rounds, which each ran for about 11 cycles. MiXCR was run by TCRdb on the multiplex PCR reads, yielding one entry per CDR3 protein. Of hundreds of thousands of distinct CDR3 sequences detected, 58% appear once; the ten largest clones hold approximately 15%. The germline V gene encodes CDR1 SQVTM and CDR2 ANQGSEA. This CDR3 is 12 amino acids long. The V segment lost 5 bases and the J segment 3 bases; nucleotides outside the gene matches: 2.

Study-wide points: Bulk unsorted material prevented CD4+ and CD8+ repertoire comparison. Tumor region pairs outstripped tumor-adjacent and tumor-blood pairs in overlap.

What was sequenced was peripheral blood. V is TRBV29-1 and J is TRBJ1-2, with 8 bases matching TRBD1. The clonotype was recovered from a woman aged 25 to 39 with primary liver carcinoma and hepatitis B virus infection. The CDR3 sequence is CSVTGGDYGYTF. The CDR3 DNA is TGCAGCGTTACAGGGGGGGACTATGGCTACACCTTC.